The 25 T cell receptor beta chains in this list originate from one sample, sequenced in a study of blood T cell repertoires in COVID-19. The assay was immunoSEQ multiplex PCR, and TCRdb's table has in-frame clones only and misses some. Of some 80,000 clones listed, 60% to 85% were seen once; the top ten hold approximately 5%. Sample: peripheral blood. The source of these receptors is a woman of 80 years or more with active or convalescent COVID-19.

This chain joins TRBV18 and TRBJ2-2; 9 nucleotides agree with TRBD2. Looked up from germline, CDR1 is KGHSH and CDR2 is LQKENI. The CDR3 loop spans 17 amino acids. V trimming: 3 bases; J trimming: 5 bases; junction bases outside the gene matches: 10. The CDR3 spells CASSPPLAGVGTGELFF. DNA of the CDR3: TGTGCCAGCTCACCCCCTTTAGCGGGGGTAGGAACCGGGGAGCTGTTTTTT.

The chain carries TRBV20-1 and TRBJ1-5; the D is unclear. The CDR3 length is 11 residues. V was shortened by 5 bases and J by 5 bases, with 7 bases between the two germline ends. The V gene's germline CDR1 is DFQATT and CDR2 SNEGSKA (reference sequence). The chain's CDR3 is CSASFDQPQHF. CDR3 DNA sequence: TGCAGTGCTTCATTTGATCAGCCCCAGCATTTT.

The sample holds a few counts of this clone. This chain joins TRBV27 and TRBJ2-3; no reliable D call. Germline V gene lookup returns CDR1 MNHEY and CDR2 SMNVEV (reference sequence). V gave up 8 bases and J gave up 4 bases, with 13 bases separating them. CDR3 length equals 13 residues. Here the CDR3 reads CASATLEADTQYF. The DNA for the CDR3 is TGTGCCAGCGCAACACTCGAGGCAGATACGCAGTATTTT.

The V gene is TRBV28, the J gene TRBJ2-1, with 7 bases matching TRBD2. V was clipped by 9 bases and J by 7 bases; unmatched bases: 18. The CDR3 sequence is 16 residues long. Germline V lookup: CDR1 MDHEN, CDR2 SYDVKM. The CDR3 DNA is TGTGCCAGTCAAGGAGGCAGGGCTAGCGGAAAGAATGAGCAGTTCTTC. Protein product: CASQGGRASGKNEQFF.

The chain combines TRBV7-9 with TRBJ1-1; TRBD1 aligns across 9 bases. The germline V gene has CDR1 SEHNR and CDR2 FQNEAQ (reference sequence). CDR3 length equals 13 residues. The ends lost 5 bases at V and 10 bases at J; junction bases unmatched: 8. The CDR3 DNA is TGTGCCAGCAGCCCTCGACAGGGGGTTTTAGCTTTCTTT. It translates to CASSPRQGVLAFF.

Worth noting for this clone: The junction and the germline gene differ at one end; a read error may be behind it. This rearrangement joins TRBV7-7 to TRBJ2-2, with D perhaps matching TRBD2 (7 bases). Germline values: CDR1 SSHAT, CDR2 FNYEAQ (reference sequence). CDR3 length: 16 amino acids. In DNA, the CDR3 is TGTGCTAGCAGCTTAGAGGCGCAGGGGAGGGCCGGGGAGCTGTTTTTT. It encodes CASSLEAQGRAGELFF.

This rearrangement joins TRBV2 to TRBJ1-2; D gene ambiguous. V was clipped by 5 bases and J by 4 bases, with 14 bases between them. The CDR3 contains 14 residues. Germline V CDR1 and CDR2: SNHLY, FYNNEI. CDR3 sequence (DNA): TGTGCCAGCAGTAGGAATGGAGGATCCTATGGCTACACCTTC. This gives the protein CASSRNGGSYGYTF.

This CDR3 is CASSIDLNTGLHNEQFF. The DNA for the CDR3 is TGTGCCAGTAGTATAGATCTTAATACAGGGCTCCACAATGAGCAGTTCTTC. This chain links TRBV19 with TRBJ2-1, with D possibly TRBD1 on 6 matching bases. Per germline, CDR1 LNHDA and CDR2 SQIVND (reference sequence). V shed 0 bases and J shed 5 bases, with 17 bases lying between them. This CDR3 is built from 17 residues.

The J gene is TRBJ2-7, the V gene TRBV28; 10 nucleotides match TRBD2. CDR3 length: 15 amino acids. V lost 6 bases and J lost 6; bases outside the gene matches: 11. The germline V gene encodes CDR1 MDHEN and CDR2 SYDVKM. CDR3 amino acids: CASRKASGRWAEQYF. In DNA form, the CDR3 reads TGTGCCAGCAGAAAAGCTAGCGGGAGATGGGCCGAGCAGTACTTC.

The gene calls are TRBV7-2 and TRBJ1-6; 7 bases agree with TRBD1. Germline V gene sequence: CDR1 SGHTA, CDR2 FQGNSA. With 1 base clipped from V and 9 bases from J, the junction kept 9 bases outside the gene matches. The CDR3 runs 16 residues. The CDR3 DNA is TGTGCCAGCAGCTTAGAAAGACAGGGTTTGGGTTCACCCCTCCACTTT. Its translation: CASSLERQGLGSPLHF.

The V and J genes are TRBV27 and TRBJ1-5; no definite D call. The CDR3 is made up of 14 amino acids. V was shortened by 3 bases and J by 2 bases, with 8 bases between the two germline ends. From germline, CDR1 is MNHEY and CDR2 SMNVEV (reference sequence). CDR3 loop: CASSLIGGNQPQHF. CDR3 DNA: TGTGCCAGCAGTTTGATCGGGGGCAATCAGCCCCAGCATTTT.

The chain recombines TRBV6-2 or TRBV6-3 with TRBJ2-1; TRBD2 matches 7 bases. Trimming at V came to 0 bases and at J to 6 bases, leaving 5 bases not matched to a gene. This CDR3 comprises 15 residues. Per the germline V gene, CDR1 is MNHEY and CDR2 is SVGEGT. The CDR3 coding sequence is TGTGCCAGCAGTTACTCCGGGGGGTTCCTCAATGAGCAGTTCTTC. This encodes CASSYSGGFLNEQFF.

The chain combines TRBV7-9 with TRBJ2-1; weak D call: TRBD2 (5 bases). This CDR3 is 15 amino acids long. The V gene lost 6 bases and the J gene lost 1 base, with 13 bases spanning the gap. Germline-derived CDR1 and CDR2 are SEHNR and FQNEAQ (reference sequence). The CDR3 DNA sequence: TGTGCCAGCAGGGAGGACGATTGGTCCTACAATGAGCAGTTCTTC. Residues: CASREDDWSYNEQFF.

This clone is a singleton in its sample. This rearrangement joins TRBV6-6 to TRBJ2-5; 9 bases line up with TRBD1. CDR3 length: 14 amino acids. Trimming cost V 4 bases and J 5 bases; bases outside gene matches: 5. The V gene's germline CDR1 is MNHNY and CDR2 SVGAGI (reference sequence). The CDR3 protein is CASSFTGGRETQYF. In DNA, the CDR3 is TGTGCCAGCAGTTTTACAGGGGGCAGGGAGACCCAGTACTTC.

The gene calls are TRBV7-9 and TRBJ2-1, with D possibly matching TRBD1 (6 bases). Trimming cost V 2 bases and J 3 bases, with 11 bases left between them. Germline V gives CDR1 SEHNR, CDR2 FQNEAQ (reference sequence). CDR3 size: 15 residues. The CDR3 nucleotides read TGTGCCAGCAGCTTACAAGGGGGTTTCTACAATGAGCAGTTCTTC. Its translation: CASSLQGGFYNEQFF. Based on the CDR3 plus reference TRBV7-9 and TRBJ2-1, the full variable domain is DTGVSQNPRHKITKRGQNVTFRCDPISEHNRLYWYRQTLGQGPEFLTYFQNEAQLEKSRLLSDRFSAERPKGSFSTLEIQRTEQGDSAMYLCASSLQGGFYNEQFFGPGTRLTVL.

This chain uses TRBV5-4 with TRBJ1-2; D possibly corresponds to TRBD1 (6 bases). V was trimmed by 0 bases and J by 8 bases, leaving 14 bases between them. In germline, CDR1 is SGHNT, CDR2 YYREEE (reference sequence). CDR3 size: 14 residues. CDR3 sequence reads: CASSLDLGAYGYTF. CDR3 bases: TGTGCCAGCAGCTTGGATCTGGGGGCGTACGGCTACACCTTC.

This chain connects TRBV7-9 to TRBJ2-5, with TRBD1 matching over 7 bases. The CDR3 totals 17 residues. Germline V gene sequence: CDR1 SEHNR, CDR2 FQNEAQ (reference sequence). V was pared by 2 bases and J by 7 bases, with 16 bases of the junction left unmatched. CDR3 bases: TGTGCCAGCAGCTTATCAGGGGGACAGCCCAACTACGGGACCCAGTACTTC. The encoded protein is CASSLSGGQPNYGTQYF.

The V gene is TRBV9, the J gene TRBJ1-3, with 9 positions matching TRBD1. The CDR3 is made up of 16 amino acids. Trimming removed 4 bases from V and 2 bases from J; junction bases left unmatched: 7. The germline V gene has CDR1 SGDLS and CDR2 YYNGEE. The CDR3 here is CASSIRQGEPGNTIYF. The CDR3 nucleotides are TGTGCCAGCAGCATAAGACAGGGGGAGCCTGGAAACACCATATATTTT.

The rearrangement uses TRBV5-6 and TRBJ2-5, with TRBD1 matching 10 bases. In germline, CDR1 is SGHDT, CDR2 YYEEEE. V lost 4 bases, J lost 7 bases, and 13 bases stayed unmatched. This CDR3 comprises 16 residues. The CDR3 loop reads CASSARDRGPWTTQYF. Written as DNA, the CDR3 is TGTGCCAGCAGCGCTCGGGACAGGGGTCCTTGGACGACCCAGTACTTC.

The J gene is TRBJ2-3, the V gene TRBV4-3, with 7 bases fitting TRBD2. J gave up 2 bases and V 1 base, and 15 bases lay outside the gene matches. Germline V gives CDR1 LGHNA, CDR2 YSLEER. The CDR3 is 19 residues long. CDR3 sequence: CASSQAPNLAVPFTDTQYF. DNA for the CDR3: TGCGCCAGCAGCCAAGCCCCAAACCTAGCGGTCCCATTCACAGATACGCAGTATTTT.

The rearrangement links TRBV18 to TRBJ2-3; TRBD2 matches 8 bases. With V trimmed by 3 bases and J by 2 bases, 10 bases remained unmatched. Germline V gives CDR1 KGHSH, CDR2 LQKENI. This CDR3 region has 17 residues. The CDR3 sequence is CASSPDNPLAVTDTQYF. The CDR3 DNA is TGTGCCAGCTCACCCGACAATCCACTAGCGGTCACAGATACGCAGTATTTT.

V is TRBV12-3 or TRBV12-4 and J is TRBJ1-2, with 8 bases aligning to TRBD1. The CDR3 loop spans 13 amino acids. With 4 bases clipped from V and 8 bases from J, the junction kept 6 bases outside the gene matches. The chain's CDR3 is CASSSRTGRGYTF. The CDR3 bases are TGTGCCAGCAGTTCGAGGACAGGGCGAGGCTACACCTTC.

The chain uses TRBV29-1 and TRBJ1-2; tentative D call: TRBD1 (6 bases). Trimming removed 4 bases from V and 0 bases from J, with 12 bases in between. The CDR3 has 14 amino acids. Germline lookup yields CDR1 SQVTM and CDR2 ANQGSEA. Written as DNA, the CDR3 is TGCAGCGTTGCGGACAGATCAGCTAACTATGGCTACACCTTC. It codes for CSVADRSANYGYTF.

V and J are TRBV2 and TRBJ1-2; possibly TRBD1 for D (6 bases). Trimming left V 6 bases short and J 8 bases short, with 16 bases between. CDR3 size: 13 residues. In germline, CDR1 is SNHLY, CDR2 FYNNEI. The CDR3 DNA is TGTGCCAGCAGCCCTTGGGGGGGCGGCGGCTACACCTTC. Protein sequence: CASSPWGGGGYTF. The full variable domain, its missing parts supplied by reference TRBV2 and TRBJ1-2, is EPEVTQTPSHQVTQMGQEVILRCVPISNHLYFYWYRQILGQKVEFLVSFYNNEISEKSEIFDDQFSVERPDGSNFTLKIRSTKLEDSAMYFCASSPWGGGGYTFGSGTRLTVV.

This chain connects TRBV7-9 to TRBJ2-3, with a tentative D call TRBD2 (6 bases). The V end lost 8 bases, the J end lost 0 bases, and 9 bases lay between the germline ends. Germline V CDR1 and CDR2: SEHNR, FQNEAQ (reference sequence). This CDR3 is built from 13 residues. This CDR3 reads CASRDSSTDTQYF. The CDR3 DNA reads TGTGCCAGCCGGGACTCTAGCACAGATACGCAGTATTTT.